These 9 T cell receptor beta chains originate from one sample sequenced in a study of T-cell memory formation after mild COVID-19. One entry per CDR3 protein, called by TCRdb with MiXCR from the 5' RACE reads. The data hold approximately 180,000 distinct CDR3 sequences, with roughly 17% observed a single time. The sample consisted of PBMCs or a T cell subset sorted from them (not recorded which). The origin of the receptors is an adult woman who had mild COVID-19 (a few samples of this study predate the infection). Cell type and time point are not known.

This clonotype was found a few times. The J gene is TRBJ1-6, the V gene TRBV5-1; 8 bases map to TRBD1. The CDR3 has 15 residues. CDR1 is SGHRS and CDR2 is YFSETQ in the germline V gene. The V gene end was trimmed by 4 bases and the J gene end by 10 bases; junction bases not matched to a gene: 10. CDR3 bases: TGCGCCAGCAGCCCGGAGGGGACAGGTTCCTCACCCCTCCACTTT. Its translation is CASSPEGTGSSPLHF.

This clonotype was recorded a few times. V gene TRBV6-5 combines with J gene TRBJ1-2; tentatively, D is TRBD1 (5 bases). CDR1 and CDR2 from the germline V gene are MNHEY and SVGAGI. This CDR3 spans 16 amino acids. The ends were cut back, 3 bases at V and 0 bases at J, with 14 bases in the middle. CDR3 amino acids: CASSYFRQPSNYGYTF. The CDR3 region has the DNA TGTGCCAGCAGTTATTTCCGACAGCCGTCTAACTATGGCTACACCTTC.

This clonotype was seen a single time. This rearrangement joins TRBV12-3 or TRBV12-4 to TRBJ1-2, with TRBD1 matching 7 bases. There are 14 residues in the CDR3. Germline trimming cut 6 bases from V and 5 bases from J; bases unmatched to any gene: 9. CDR3 sequence (DNA): TGTGCCAGCAGCCCTGGACAGGTCGGATATGGCTACACCTTC. Translating gives CASSPGQVGYGYTF.

The chain has TRBV7-9 and TRBJ2-6; 8 bases align to TRBD2. The germline V gene has CDR1 SEHNR and CDR2 FQNEAQ (reference sequence). V lost 4 bases, J lost 0 bases, and 8 bases stayed unmatched. This CDR3 has 18 residues. DNA of the CDR3: TGTGCCAGCAGCTGGCGGGGGGCGGAAGACTCTGGGGCCAACGTCCTGACTTTC. It yields the protein CASSWRGAEDSGANVLTF. Full variable domain (outside the CDR3, taken from reference TRBV7-9 and TRBJ2-6): DTGVSQNPRHKITKRGQNVTFRCDPISEHNRLYWYRQTLGQGPEFLTYFQNEAQLEKSRLLSDRFSAERPKGSFSTLEIQRTEQGDSAMYLCASSWRGAEDSGANVLTFGAGSRLTVL.

This clonotype was counted only a few times. V usage is TRBV15 and J usage is TRBJ2-5; TRBD1 might be the D (5 bases). V was trimmed by 1 base and J by 7 bases, leaving 13 bases between them. The CDR3 covers 14 residues. CDR1 and CDR2 (germline): LNHNV, YYDKDF (reference sequence). The CDR3 reads CATSRGTRVGTQYF. The CDR3 nucleotides are TGTGCCACCAGCAGAGGGACACGGGTGGGGACCCAGTACTTC.

This clonotype turned up a few times. V and J are TRBV5-1 and TRBJ2-7; 8 bases align to TRBD2. Germline CDR1 reads SGHRS; CDR2 reads YFSETQ. The CDR3 is 15 residues long. With V trimmed by 1 base and J by 2 bases, 5 bases remained unmatched. The CDR3 region is CASSLRSGGAYEQYF. In nucleotides, the CDR3 is TGCGCCAGCAGCTTGAGGTCCGGGGGGGCCTACGAGCAGTACTTC.

This clonotype was seen a few times. J is TRBJ2-4 and V is TRBV5-5; no clear D. The V end lost 1 base, the J end lost 1 base, and 6 bases lay between the germline ends. Looked up from germline, CDR1 is SGHKS and CDR2 is YYEKEE (reference sequence). This CDR3 region has 14 residues. The DNA for the CDR3 is TGTGCCAGCAGCTTGATGGAGGCCAAAAACATTCAGTACTTC. This codes for CASSLMEAKNIQYF.

The V call is TRBV5-1, the J call TRBJ2-2, with TRBD2 as a possible D gene (5 bases). The CDR3 is 16 residues long. Germline V gene sequence: CDR1 SGHRS, CDR2 YFSETQ. The V gene lost 4 bases and the J gene lost 0 bases, with 13 bases spanning the gap. The CDR3 nucleotides are TGCGCCAGCAGCCGCGGGTCTCCTCCGAACACCGGGGAGCTGTTTTTT. Protein product: CASSRGSPPNTGELFF. Complete variable domain (other parts from reference TRBV5-1 and TRBJ2-2): KAGVTQTPRYLIKTRGQQVTLSCSPISGHRSVSWYQQTPGQGLQFLFEYFSETQRNKGNFPGRFSGRQFSNSRSEMNVSTLELGDSALYLCASSRGSPPNTGELFFGEGSRLTVL.

This clonotype was seen at least ten times. The V and J genes are TRBV7-2 and TRBJ2-1; 7 positions match TRBD1. This CDR3 comprises 15 residues. The ends lost 5 bases at V and 4 bases at J; junction bases unmatched: 8. Germline V lookup: CDR1 SGHTA, CDR2 FQGNSA. The CDR3 region has the DNA TGTGCCAGCAGCCCCCGACAGGGTTATTACAATGAGCAGTTCTTC. Its translation: CASSPRQGYYNEQFF.